This T cell receptor (beta chain) comes out of a study of blood T cell repertoires in COVID-19. Study background: COVID-19 samples from acute and convalescent phases originated in the United States, Italy and Spain.

Resolution of symptoms, clearance, or two negative PCRs was present in recovered Cohort 3 donors. In the authors' workflow: For nucleated cells, counts were estimated from reference gene primer amplification. TCRdb's table, derived via immunoSEQ multiplex PCR, lists solely in-frame clones and lacks some. The DNA gave D and trimming, while V, J and clone size come from that table. The sample holds approximately 290,000 clones, 75% to 90% seen once. Material: PBMCs or T cells enriched from blood (not recorded which). The TCR comes from a woman in her twenties or thirties who had recovered from COVID-19.

In DNA, the CDR3 is TGTGCCAGCAGTGAATCGAACGGGGAGGTCTATGGCTACACCTTC. This gives the protein CASSESNGEVYGYTF. The chain joins TRBV2 to TRBJ1-2; D remains unclear. In germline, CDR1 is SNHLY, CDR2 FYNNEI. The CDR3 is 15 residues long. V was cut by 2 bases and J by 4 bases, with 14 bases left in between.